This T cell receptor beta chain was profiled in a study of blood T cell repertoires in COVID-19. Seattle enrolled patients during active infection and tracked them longitudinally. Assay used: immunoSEQ multiplex PCR; TCRdb lists only in-frame clones, some missing. The table includes roughly 81,000 clones, approximately 85% detected once. V lost 5 bases and J lost 7, with 18 bases in between. CDR1 is MNHEY and CDR2 is SMNVEV in the germline V gene (reference sequence). CDR3 length: 15 residues. The sample was peripheral blood. This sequence originates from a woman aged 80 or older with COVID-19, enrolled during active disease. The genes are TRBV27 and TRBJ2-1; possibly TRBD2 for D (6 bases). The CDR3 DNA reads as TGTGCCAGCAGTCCCAGACTAGTAGGTCGAAATGAGCAGTTCTTC. This translates into CASSPRLVGRNEQFF.